This entry concerns a single T cell receptor beta chain. What it binds is unknown. The table came from immunoSEQ multiplex PCR; TCRdb's copy has only in-frame clones and leaves some out. This sample carries more than 13,000 clones, roughly 60% of them seen once, and the ten largest clones take about 15%. The sample belongs to a study of CD4+ T cells in melanoma. Study findings and constraints: CD8+ T cell, macrophage and B cell function reportedly correlated with neoantigen-specific CD4+ T cells. In melanoma, neoantigen-specific CD4+ T cells reportedly differed in differentiation state.

Trimming stripped 2 bases from V and 7 bases from J, with 6 bases between. CDR3 length: 13 amino acids. Germline CDR1 and CDR2: MNHEY and SVGAGI. The V gene is TRBV6-5, the J gene TRBJ1-6; tentative D call: TRBD1 (5 bases). The source is a human donor with melanoma. The specimen was cells from a culture (not recorded whether cultured in vitro). CDR3 sequence reads: CASSYRQNSPLHF. In DNA form, the CDR3 reads TGTGCCAGCAGTTACAGACAGAATTCACCCCTCCACTTT.